The source of this T cell receptor beta chain is a study of T cells in Graves' hyperthyroidism and ophthalmopathy. Clinicians diagnosed patients from clinical symptoms, serum thyroxine and TRAb, thyroid ultrasound and orbital computed tomography. Trimming took 3 bases from V and 1 from J, leaving 12 bases between them. The CDR3 runs to 14 residues. From germline, CDR1 is DFQATT and CDR2 SNEGSKA (reference sequence). RNA transcripts yielded amplified TCR beta CDR3 regions. An initial round of RT-PCR targeting the TCR CDR3 relied on the HTBI primer set. Each CDR3 protein gets one entry after TCRdb re-called the multiplex PCR reads with MiXCR. Among about 350,000 distinct CDR3 sequences listed, roughly 20% were seen once.

Sequencing was done on a sample of blood. This TCR was recovered from a woman aged 35 to 49 with Graves' ophthalmopathy. This chain uses TRBV20-1 with TRBJ1-1; D is perhaps TRBD1 (6 bases). CDR3 DNA sequence: TGCAGTGCTAGGGGTCCGGGACAGAACACTGAAGCTTTCTTT. Protein sequence: CSARGPGQNTEAFF.